These 21 T cell receptor beta chains share one sample of origin, sequenced in a study of CD8+ T cells in alopecia areata. Following extraction, RNA underwent reverse transcription to cDNA, which served as the sequencing template. The data were produced by immunoSEQ multiplex PCR, yet TCRdb's version contains in-frame clones alone and is incomplete. The sample includes fewer than 110,000 clones, around 83% of them seen just once. Treatment described: oral pan-JAK inhibitor, 5-10 mg twice daily. The sequencing here drew on CD8+ T cells sorted from blood, taken at week 24, from a patient treated with tofacitinib. These receptors were taken from a human donor with alopecia areata.

This clone was picked up one time. This rearrangement joins TRBV4-1 to TRBJ2-5; maybe TRBD1 (7 bases). Germline CDR1 is MGHRA and CDR2 is YSYEKL. This CDR3 contains 15 residues. Trimming pared 4 bases from V and 2 bases from J, leaving 14 bases between. CDR3 coding DNA: TGCGCCAGCAGCCCCGAGGGGGCGGGGCAAGAGACCCAGTACTTC. It encodes CASSPEGAGQETQYF.

The chain couples TRBV29-1 to TRBJ2-5; 10 bases match TRBD1. The CDR3 extends over 15 amino acids. Germline loops: CDR1 SQVTM, CDR2 ANQGSEA. The J segment lost 1 base and the V segment lost 2 bases, leaving 4 bases of the junction unmatched. CDR3 coding DNA: TGCAGCGTTGAATGGGACAGGGGTACCCAAGAGACCCAGTACTTC. Translation: CSVEWDRGTQETQYF.

In its sample, this clone was seen a few times. V is TRBV4-3 and J is TRBJ1-1; perhaps TRBD1 as D (5 bases). Per germline, CDR1 LGHNA and CDR2 YSLEER. The V and J ends lost 1 base and 7 bases respectively, with 13 bases between them. The CDR3 length is 14 residues. CDR3 DNA sequence: TGCGCCAGCAGCCAAGGGGAGGGGAGATATGAAGCTTTCTTT. Residues: CASSQGEGRYEAFF.

The gene calls are TRBV12-2 and TRBJ1-6. TRBV12-2 is labeled a pseudogene. This CDR3 region has 17 residues. The chain's CDR3 is CASRSGPRGPGNSPLHF. Here the CDR3 DNA reads TGTGCAAGTCGCTCAGGCCCCCGCGGCCCGGGAAATTCACCCCTCCACTTT.

The rearrangement uses TRBV5-1 and TRBJ2-3; perhaps TRBD2 as D (5 bases). There are 15 residues in the CDR3. Between the trimmed V and J ends, which lost 1 base and 2 bases, there was a span of 11 bases. Germline V gene lookup returns CDR1 SGHRS and CDR2 YFSETQ. Here the CDR3 reads CASSLHSGDTDTQYF. In nucleotides, the CDR3 is TGCGCCAGCAGCTTGCACAGCGGTGACACAGATACGCAGTATTTT.

The gene calls are TRBV11-2 and TRBJ2-7; 7 nucleotides agree with TRBD1. The CDR3 extends over 11 amino acids. Per the germline V gene, CDR1 is SGHAT and CDR2 is FQNNGV. V trimming: 8 bases; J trimming: 4 bases; junction bases outside the gene matches: 2. CDR3 loop: CASHRGYEQYF. In nucleotides, the CDR3 is TGTGCCAGCCACAGGGGATACGAGCAGTACTTC.

The chain joins TRBV2 to TRBJ2-1, with 8 bases matching TRBD1. This CDR3 is built from 15 residues. Looked up from germline, CDR1 is SNHLY and CDR2 is FYNNEI. The ends lost 7 bases at V and 0 bases at J; junction bases unmatched: 5. CDR3 sequence (DNA): TGTGCCAGCATCGAAGGGACAGGCTCCTACAATGAGCAGTTCTTC. It is translated as CASIEGTGSYNEQFF.

The V and J genes are TRBV7-9 and TRBJ1-2; TRBD1 aligns across 7 bases. Germline-derived CDR1 and CDR2 are SEHNR and FQNEAQ (reference sequence). With V trimmed by 1 base and J by 3 bases, 5 bases remained unmatched. The CDR3 runs 15 residues. This chain's CDR3 is CASSLVGQEYYGYTF. In DNA form, the CDR3 reads TGTGCCAGCAGCTTAGTAGGACAGGAGTACTATGGCTACACCTTC.

The rearrangement joins TRBV27 to TRBJ1-1; no firm D call. The CDR3 extends over 15 amino acids. V gave up 3 bases and J gave up 1 base, with 12 bases separating them. Germline CDR1 is MNHEY and CDR2 is SMNVEV (reference sequence). The CDR3 nucleotides are TGTGCCAGCAGTTTGGTTTGGGAACAGAACACTGAAGCTTTCTTT. Encoded protein: CASSLVWEQNTEAFF.

The chain uses TRBV30 and TRBJ1-6; D is uncertain. Deletions cut 2 bases from V and 5 bases from J, with 10 bases between. The CDR3 totals 14 residues. Germline-derived CDR1 and CDR2 are GTSNPN and SVGIG (reference sequence). CDR3 amino acids: CAWSRGSNNSPLHF. The CDR3 DNA reads as TGTGCCTGGAGTCGGGGAAGTAATAATTCACCCCTCCACTTT.

Points on this clone: Other DNA sequences of this sample code for an identical CDR3. The chain joins TRBV13 to TRBJ2-5, with TRBD2 as a possible D gene (5 bases). The CDR3 is 13 amino acids. CDR1 and CDR2 from the germline V gene are PRHDT and FYEKMQ (reference sequence). The V end was cut by 6 bases, the J end by 5 bases, with 13 bases between. This CDR3 is CASSPRGRETQYF. DNA for the CDR3: TGTGCCAGCAGTCCTAGAGGGCGGGAGACCCAGTACTTC.

The chain joins TRBV29-1 to TRBJ2-7, with D perhaps matching TRBD2 (6 bases). V was pared by 4 bases and J by 6 bases, with 16 bases between. The CDR3 totals 13 residues. Germline loops: CDR1 SQVTM, CDR2 ANQGSEA. The CDR3 loop is CSVGSQGGGEQYF. The CDR3 DNA sequence: TGCAGCGTTGGAAGTCAGGGAGGCGGCGAGCAGTACTTC.

The chain recombines TRBV6-5 with TRBJ2-7; the match to TRBD1 covers 10 bases. J gave up 4 bases and V 5 bases, and 8 bases lay outside the gene matches. There are 15 residues in the CDR3. Per the germline V gene, CDR1 is MNHEY and CDR2 is SVGAGI. CDR3 residues: CASSRRDRGRYEQYF. CDR3 DNA: TGTGCCAGCAGTAGAAGGGACAGGGGAAGGTACGAGCAGTACTTC.

This clone was found once. The chain links TRBV7-9 to TRBJ2-5; D not certain. The CDR3 runs 12 residues. CDR1 SEHNR and CDR2 FQNEAQ come from the germline V gene (reference sequence). V lost 1 base, J lost 5 bases, and 5 bases lay in between. CDR3 residues: CASSLDVETQYF. The CDR3 DNA is TGTGCCAGCAGCTTAGACGTGGAGACCCAGTACTTC.

For the CDR3, the DNA is TGTGCCAGCAGCAAAAGGATTATACAGGGGATCTGGGACACTGAAGCTTTCTTT. Its protein product is CASSKRIIQGIWDTEAFF. J is TRBJ1-1 and V is TRBV21-1; whether TRBD1, the table's D call, matches the DNA was not checked. TRBV21-1 is a listed pseudogene. CDR3 length equals 18 residues.

In this sample, this clone turned up a few times. CDR3 in amino acids: CSVIQGAFTDTQYF. The CDR3 DNA sequence: TGCAGCGTAATACAGGGGGCGTTCACAGATACGCAGTATTTT. V gene TRBV29-1 combines with J gene TRBJ2-3, with TRBD1 matching over 9 bases. Germline values: CDR1 SQVTM, CDR2 ANQGSEA. The J segment lost 2 bases and the V segment lost 6 bases, leaving 6 bases of the junction unmatched. The length of the CDR3 is 14 residues.

This rearrangement joins TRBV6-6 to TRBJ2-3, with D perhaps assigned TRBD1 or TRBD2 (5 bases each). The V gene's germline CDR1 is MNHNY and CDR2 SVGAGI (reference sequence). CDR3 length: 16 amino acids. V gave up 0 bases and J gave up 3 bases, with 13 bases separating them. The CDR3 bases are TGTGCCAGCAGTTACTCACCGGGACCTACGACAGATACGCAGTATTTT. Encoded protein: CASSYSPGPTTDTQYF.

The chain joins TRBV6-5 to TRBJ1-2, with a tentative D call TRBD1 (5 bases). CDR1 is MNHEY, CDR2 SVGAGI, per germline. There are 14 residues in the CDR3. The ends were cut back, 6 bases at V and 4 bases at J, with 15 bases in the middle. The CDR3 DNA reads as TGTGCCAGCAGCGAGCGGGGCAGTATCTATGGCTACACCTTC. It translates to CASSERGSIYGYTF.

The chain uses TRBV5-1 and TRBJ1-2; D remains unclear. Germline CDR1 reads SGHRS; CDR2 reads YFSETQ. Trimming cost V 1 base and J 0 bases, with 16 bases left between them. This CDR3 region has 17 residues. The CDR3 spells CASSLSPGFQANYGYTF. The CDR3 nucleotides read TGCGCCAGCAGCTTGTCGCCGGGATTTCAGGCTAACTATGGCTACACCTTC.

The rearrangement links TRBV4-3 to TRBJ2-1, with D possibly being TRBD2 (6 bases). The CDR3 is made up of 16 amino acids. With 1 base removed from V and 0 bases from J, the gap between germline ends came to 10 bases. Germline-derived CDR1 and CDR2 are LGHNA and YSLEER. The CDR3 protein is CASSQAAGSSYNEQFF. DNA for the CDR3: TGCGCCAGCAGCCAAGCGGCGGGGAGCTCCTACAATGAGCAGTTCTTC.

Only a few counts were recorded for this clone. This chain connects TRBV6-1 to TRBJ2-3, with TRBD2 matching over 9 bases. The CDR3 runs to 16 residues. V lost 1 base and J lost 4; bases outside the gene matches: 6. The V gene's germline CDR1 is MNHNS and CDR2 SASEGT. This chain's CDR3 is CASSEELSGGSDTQYF. For the CDR3, the DNA is TGTGCCAGCAGTGAAGAATTAAGCGGGGGGTCAGATACGCAGTATTTT.